The rows below give T cell receptor beta chains drawn from one sample of a study of T-cell memory formation after mild COVID-19. TCRdb redid the calling of the 5' RACE reads with MiXCR, one entry per CDR3 protein. The sample has 450,000 or so distinct CDR3 sequences; 20% to 25% are singletons. Sample: PBMCs or a T cell subset sorted from them (not recorded which). The receptors shown here come from an adult woman who had mild COVID-19 (a few samples of this study predate the infection). Cell type and time point are not known. The CDR3 runs from the conserved cysteine through the conserved F or W. The D gene is left open where the match is weak. Part of the rows lack a size; the others show once, few, many or a class for expanded clones.

DNA,CDR3,D,J,V,size
TGTGCCAGTAGTATTAACCGAGCTCAGCCCCAGCATTTT,CASSINRAQPQHF,-,TRBJ1-5,TRBV19,few
TGTGCCAGCAGCTTGATCGTTTCCAGCTACGAGCAGTACTTC,CASSLIVSSYEQYF,-,TRBJ2-7,TRBV5-4,many
TGTGCGGAAGGCGGAACCTACAATGAGCAGTTCTTC,CAEGGTYNEQFF,-,TRBJ2-1,TRBV12-3/TRBV12-4,-
TGTGCCAGCAGTTATTCGTTTGTCTGGAGGAGCTCCTACGAGCAGTACTTC,CASSYSFVWRSSYEQYF,-,TRBJ2-7,TRBV6-2/TRBV6-3,few
TGCGCCAGCAGCTTTTCCCCGAGTCCCGGGGGTGAGCAGTACTTC,CASSFSPSPGGEQYF,-,TRBJ2-7,TRBV5-1,few
TGTGCCAGCAGCCAACGGGGGAAGACCCAGTACTTC,CASSQRGKTQYF,-,TRBJ2-5,TRBV3-1,few
TGTGCCAGTAGTACCCTCGGGACAGGGCCTTCAGATACGCAGTATTTT,CASSTLGTGPSDTQYF,TRBD1,TRBJ2-3,TRBV19,few
TGCGCCAGCAGCCAGTCAGTTCTAGCGGGAGAGTACAATGAGCAGTTCTTC,CASSQSVLAGEYNEQFF,TRBD2,TRBJ2-1,TRBV4-3,-
TGTGCCAGCAGCCCACATAGCGTGATCAAGGCAGATACGCAGTATTTT,CASSPHSVIKADTQYF,-,TRBJ2-3,TRBV11-2,few
TGTGCCAGCAGCGATAGGACAGGGACCTACGAGCAGTACTTC,CASSDRTGTYEQYF,TRBD1,TRBJ2-7,TRBV7-6,few
TGTGCCACCAGTTCGATGGGGGGGCAAAACACCGGGGAGCTGTTTTTT,CATSSMGGQNTGELFF,-,TRBJ2-2,TRBV24-1,few
TGCGCCAGCAGCCAAGAGGGAGGGACCCAGTACTTC,CASSQEGGTQYF,-,TRBJ2-5,TRBV4-1,-
TGTGCCACCAGTGACCCAAGACTAGCGGGACCCCTACAAGAGACCCAGTACTTC,CATSDPRLAGPLQETQYF,TRBD2,TRBJ2-5,TRBV24-1,-
TGTGCCAGCAGCCAGGGAGGGACTCCAGCTAACTATGGCTACACCTTC,CASSQGGTPANYGYTF,-,TRBJ1-2,TRBV7-2,-
TGTGCCAGCAGCCCGACAGGAGCCCTTGAAGCTTTCTTT,CASSPTGALEAFF,-,TRBJ1-1,TRBV3-1,-
TGTGCCAGCGGACAGGCCCCCGAGCAGTACTTC,CASGQAPEQYF,TRBD1,TRBJ2-7,TRBV7-9,-
TGCGCCAGCAGCTCCACCTCCGGGGGCCTCAAAGAGACCCAGTACTTC,CASSSTSGGLKETQYF,-,TRBJ2-5,TRBV5-1,few
TGCAGCGTTGACCCAGGGACGTGGGAGACCCAGTACTTC,CSVDPGTWETQYF,-,TRBJ2-5,TRBV29-1,few
TGTGCCAGCAGTTACGGACTAGCGGGAGGTGAGGAGCAGTACTTC,CASSYGLAGGEEQYF,TRBD2,TRBJ2-7,TRBV5-8,few
TGTGCCAGCAGCTTCGTCCTCGGCGATGAGCAGTTCTTC,CASSFVLGDEQFF,-,TRBJ2-1,TRBV5-6,-
TGTGCCAGCAGTTCCAAACCCAAACTAGCGGCAAGCCCCCAAAACTCCTACGAGCAGTACTTC,CASSSKPKLAASPQNSYEQYF,TRBD2,TRBJ2-7,TRBV6-6,-
TGTGCCAGCAGCCCTAGCGTTACCGGCTCCTACAATGAGCAGTTCTTC,CASSPSVTGSYNEQFF,-,TRBJ2-1,TRBV7-2,-
TGTGCCAGCAGCGTAGAGTTCGGGGGCCGGGATGAGCAGTTCTTC,CASSVEFGGRDEQFF,-,TRBJ2-1,TRBV9,few
TGTGCCAGCAGCGTAGTGGGAGAACAGGGGTATGGCTACACCTTC,CASSVVGEQGYGYTF,TRBD1,TRBJ1-2,TRBV9,-
TGTGCCAGCAGTTACGGGGCCGGTCTCGGAAACACCATATATTTT,CASSYGAGLGNTIYF,-,TRBJ1-3,TRBV6-5,few
TGTGCCAGTAGTCCCCGAACCCGGGACACCTACCCCAATGAGCAGTTCTTC,CASSPRTRDTYPNEQFF,-,TRBJ2-1,TRBV19,few
TGCAGTGCTACAAGAGGCCGCTACTACGAGCAGTACTTC,CSATRGRYYEQYF,-,TRBJ2-7,TRBV20-1,few
TGTGCCAGCAGCTTAGGTGTCAGGGGGAACACAGATACGCAGTATTTT,CASSLGVRGNTDTQYF,TRBD1,TRBJ2-3,TRBV7-3,few
TGTGCCAGCAGCTTGGTTAGCGGGGTTTTATCCTACAATGAGCAGTTCTTC,CASSLVSGVLSYNEQFF,TRBD2,TRBJ2-1,TRBV5-4,-
TGTGCCATCAGTGTGGACAGGGTGAACCACGAGCAGTACTTC,CAISVDRVNHEQYF,TRBD1,TRBJ2-7,TRBV10-3,few
TGTGCCACCAGTGATTCACCCAGCTTTGGAGTCCAAGAGACCCAGTACTTC,CATSDSPSFGVQETQYF,-,TRBJ2-5,TRBV24-1,-
TGTGCCAGCAGCCCCACTAGCGGGAGGTTTGCCTACGAGCAGTACTTC,CASSPTSGRFAYEQYF,TRBD2,TRBJ2-7,TRBV6-5,few
TGTGCCACCAGTGATTTGCAGGGACAGGGAGTTGCAGATACGCAGTATTTT,CATSDLQGQGVADTQYF,TRBD1,TRBJ2-3,TRBV24-1,-
TGTGCCAGTAGTATTTGGGGCGGGGCCGCCTACGAGCAGTACTTC,CASSIWGGAAYEQYF,-,TRBJ2-7,TRBV19,once
TGCGCCAGCAGCCCGTTCGGAGACTCTGGGGCCAACGTCCTGACTTTC,CASSPFGDSGANVLTF,-,TRBJ2-6,TRBV5-1,few
TGTGCCTGGAGTAGGGGGGCGGGCAATCAGCCCCAGCATTTT,CAWSRGAGNQPQHF,-,TRBJ1-5,TRBV30,few
TGCGCCAGCAGCCTCGACAGGGGCCCCACCTACGAGCAGTACTTC,CASSLDRGPTYEQYF,TRBD1,TRBJ2-7,TRBV5-1,many
TGTGCCAGCAGCTTAGAAGGGTTGACAGGGAGGCCTACTGAAGCTTTCTTT,CASSLEGLTGRPTEAFF,TRBD1,TRBJ1-1,TRBV7-9,few
TGCGCCAGCAGCCTCATCCTACAGGCCGCGGACACTGAAGCTTTCTTT,CASSLILQAADTEAFF,-,TRBJ1-1,TRBV5-1,few
TGTGCCACCAGTGATTGGACAGGAGGACAAGAGACCCAGTACTTC,CATSDWTGGQETQYF,TRBD1,TRBJ2-5,TRBV24-1,-
TGTGCCACCAGTGACTACAGGGCCGTGGAATATGAGCAGTTCTTC,CATSDYRAVEYEQFF,-,TRBJ2-1,TRBV24-1,-
TGCGCCAGCAGCCGGACAGGGAGTGCTGAAGCTTTCTTT,CASSRTGSAEAFF,TRBD1,TRBJ1-1,TRBV5-1,few
TGTGCCAGCAGCTTAGCGTGGTCAGATACGCAGTATTTT,CASSLAWSDTQYF,-,TRBJ2-3,TRBV7-2,-
TGTGCCAGCAGTGAACCCGGGACTAGCGGGGTAGCCAAAAACATTCAGTACTTC,CASSEPGTSGVAKNIQYF,TRBD2,TRBJ2-4,TRBV6-1,-
TGTGCCAGCAGCTTAATCCACGAGCAGTACTTC,CASSLIHEQYF,-,TRBJ2-7,TRBV7-9,few
TGTGCCAGCAGCAGGGGACGTCTCTCGAGCGAGCAGTACTTC,CASSRGRLSSEQYF,-,TRBJ2-7,TRBV5-6,few
TGCGCCAGCAGCATCACAGGGCCCGGGGCCAACGTCCTGACTTTC,CASSITGPGANVLTF,-,TRBJ2-6,TRBV5-1,few
TGTGCCAGCAGCCAAAGTGGAGGGGGGACGAAGGCCGAGCAGTACTTC,CASSQSGGGTKAEQYF,-,TRBJ2-7,TRBV3-1,-
TGTGCCTGGACACAACTCAAAGGAGCATCTAATGAAGCTTTCTTT,CAWTQLKGASNEAFF,-,TRBJ1-1,TRBV30,-
TGTGCCAGCAGTTACGGGGACACCGGGGAGCTGTTTTTT,CASSYGDTGELFF,-,TRBJ2-2,TRBV6-2/TRBV6-3,-
TGTGCCAGCAGCGCGGCAGGGGGGTACGAGCAGTACTTC,CASSAAGGYEQYF,-,TRBJ2-7,TRBV7-9,-
TGCGCCAGCAGCAGGATAGTGGGCACAGATACGCAGTATTTT,CASSRIVGTDTQYF,-,TRBJ2-3,TRBV5-1,-